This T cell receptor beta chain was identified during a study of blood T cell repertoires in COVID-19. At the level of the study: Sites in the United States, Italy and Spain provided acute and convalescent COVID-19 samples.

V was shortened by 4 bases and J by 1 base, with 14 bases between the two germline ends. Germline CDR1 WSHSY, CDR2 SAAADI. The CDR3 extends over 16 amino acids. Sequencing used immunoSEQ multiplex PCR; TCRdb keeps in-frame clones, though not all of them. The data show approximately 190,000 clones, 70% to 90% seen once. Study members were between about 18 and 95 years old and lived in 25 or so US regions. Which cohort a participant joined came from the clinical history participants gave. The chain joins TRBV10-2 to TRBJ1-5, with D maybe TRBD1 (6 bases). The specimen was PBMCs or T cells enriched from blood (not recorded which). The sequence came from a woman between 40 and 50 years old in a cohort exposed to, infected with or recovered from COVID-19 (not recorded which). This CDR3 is CASSVVPGQSNQPQHF. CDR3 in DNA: TGCGCCAGCAGTGTTGTCCCGGGACAAAGCAATCAGCCCCAGCATTTT.